The clone carrying this T cell receptor beta chain has more than one count but fewer than ten. What it recognizes is unknown. It was with 60 Vbeta and 13 Jbeta primers that the PCR ran. Assay used: immunoSEQ multiplex PCR; TCRdb lists only in-frame clones, some missing. The sample shows just over 200,000 clones, 70% of them seen only once. These data come from a study of cytomegalovirus exposure and HLA in healthy donors. The study's findings and limits: There were a few CMV-associated chains whose specificity for CMV antigens was confirmed in vitro. Accounts indicate the classifier identified cytomegalovirus status with strong specificity and sensitivity.

The CDR3 is 16 residues long. Germline V lookup: CDR1 MNHEY, CDR2 SMNVEV (reference sequence). Trimming removed 6 bases from V and 11 bases from J; junction bases left unmatched: 17. The sample consisted of PBMCs. The chain links TRBV27 to TRBJ2-3; 10 bases agree with TRBD2. The TCR comes from a man between 35 and 55 years old in good health and CMV-seropositive. The DNA for the CDR3 is TGTGCCAGCAGCGACCTGGGAGCGGGGGGGTTGTTTAAGCAGTATTTT. Its protein is CASSDLGAGGLFKQYF.